This is a list of T cell receptor beta chains from one sample in a study of T cells in Graves' hyperthyroidism and ophthalmopathy. Via MiXCR, TCRdb re-called the multiplex PCR reads, giving one row per CDR3 protein. The table shows a few hundred thousand distinct CDR3 sequences, with roughly 19% occurring only once. Input material: blood. Receptor source: a man aged 45 to 65 with Graves' ophthalmopathy. The CDR3 runs from the conserved cysteine through the conserved F or W. D genes are given only for firm matches. The size entry is marked missing in some rows and otherwise reads once, few, many or a size class.

V gene,D gene,J gene,clone size,CDR3 DNA,CDR3 protein
TRBV28,TRBD2,TRBJ2-2,NA,TGTGCCAGCAGAGGGAGGGGCGCTAACACCGGGGAGCTGTTTTTT,CASRGRGANTGELFF
TRBV5-1,NA,TRBJ2-1,many,TGCGCCAGCAGCCACCCCGAGGCACTCGAGCAGTTCTTC,CASSHPEALEQFF
TRBV29-1,NA,TRBJ1-2,NA,TGCAGCGTTGAAAGGCCCCCGGGGAACTATGGCTACACCTTC,CSVERPPGNYGYTF
TRBV29-1,NA,TRBJ1-5,many,TGCAGCGTCAGAGGAGGGCGAGACAGCAATCAGCCCCAGCATTTT,CSVRGGRDSNQPQHF
TRBV25-1,NA,TRBJ1-2,few,TGTGCCAGCAGTAGCGACAAGGGGCGCGGGTATGGCTACACCTTC,CASSSDKGRGYGYTF
TRBV19,NA,TRBJ2-1,NA,TGTGCCAGTAGTATTTATCGGGACTCTTACAATGAGCAGTTCTTC,CASSIYRDSYNEQFF
TRBV10-3,TRBD1,TRBJ1-5,few,TGTGCCATCAGTATGACAGGGGGTAGTGGTCAGCCCCAGCATTTT,CAISMTGGSGQPQHF
TRBV20-1,NA,TRBJ1-2,many,TGCAGTGCTGGGGAGGGGGACGGTGGCTACACCTTC,CSAGEGDGGYTF
TRBV12-3/TRBV12-4,TRBD1,TRBJ1-6,many,TGTGCCAGCAGAACGGGGACAGGGTATAATTCACCCCTCCACTTT,CASRTGTGYNSPLHF
TRBV20-1,NA,TRBJ2-3,NA,TGCAGTGGCACGGGGAGGAAAATAAGCACAGATACGCAGTATTTT,CSGTGRKISTDTQYF
TRBV28,NA,TRBJ1-3,few,TGTGCCAGCAGTCCCGTCGGGCAGGGCTCTGGAAACACCATATATTTT,CASSPVGQGSGNTIYF
TRBV11-2,NA,TRBJ2-5,many,TGTGCCAGCAGCTTAGATACGAGAACCGCCAGGGACGAAGAGACCCAGTACTTC,CASSLDTRTARDEETQYF
TRBV30,NA,TRBJ1-4,many,TGTGCCTGGAGTACCGGAGTCGAAAAACTGTTTTTT,CAWSTGVEKLFF
TRBV12-3/TRBV12-4,TRBD1,TRBJ2-2,many,TGTGCCAGCAGTTTCGGCACAGGGGGAACCGGGGAGCTGTTTTTT,CASSFGTGGTGELFF
TRBV10-1,NA,TRBJ2-5,NA,TGCGCCAGCAGTGAGTCGCCCGGCGGGACCCAGTACTTC,CASSESPGGTQYF
TRBV7-9,NA,TRBJ2-1,many,TGTGCCAGCAGCTTAGTGACCCGGACTGAGCAGTTCTTC,CASSLVTRTEQFF
TRBV3-1,TRBD2,TRBJ2-3,NA,TGCGCCAGCAGCTCCGCCCCGGGGGGGAGGGCCGCAGATACGCAGTATTTT,CASSSAPGGRAADTQYF
TRBV27,TRBD2,TRBJ2-7,many,TGTGCCAGCAGTACTAGCGGGAGCTCCTACGAGCAGTACTTC,CASSTSGSSYEQYF
TRBV5-1,NA,TRBJ2-7,few,TGCGCCAGCAGCTTAAGGGCGGTGAGCTCCTACGAGCAGTACTTC,CASSLRAVSSYEQYF
TRBV5-5,NA,TRBJ2-5,few,TGTGCCAGCAGTACATTGGTTGGGGGAGAGACCCAGTACTTC,CASSTLVGGETQYF
TRBV12-3/TRBV12-4,NA,TRBJ2-2,NA,TGTGCCAGCAGTTTAGAAACAGGGCGGGACACCGGGGAGCTGTTTTTT,CASSLETGRDTGELFF
TRBV4-2,NA,TRBJ2-7,NA,TGTGCCAGCAGCCAAGATCGGGGAACCTACGAGCAGTACTTC,CASSQDRGTYEQYF
TRBV5-5,NA,TRBJ2-7,few,TGTGCCAGCAGCTTGGAGGCGCCGCTCTACGAGCAGTACTTC,CASSLEAPLYEQYF